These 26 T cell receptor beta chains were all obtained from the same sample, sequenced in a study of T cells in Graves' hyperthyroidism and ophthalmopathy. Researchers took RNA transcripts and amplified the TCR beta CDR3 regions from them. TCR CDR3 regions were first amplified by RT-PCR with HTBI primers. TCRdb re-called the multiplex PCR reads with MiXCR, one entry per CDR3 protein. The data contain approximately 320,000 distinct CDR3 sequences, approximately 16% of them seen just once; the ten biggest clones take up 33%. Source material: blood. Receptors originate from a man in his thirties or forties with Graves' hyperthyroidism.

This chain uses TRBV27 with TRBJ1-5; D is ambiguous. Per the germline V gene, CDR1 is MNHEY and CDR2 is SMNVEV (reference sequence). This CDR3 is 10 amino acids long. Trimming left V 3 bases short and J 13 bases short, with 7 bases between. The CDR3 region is CASSFGLQHF. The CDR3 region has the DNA TGTGCCAGCAGTTTCGGGCTACAGCATTTT.

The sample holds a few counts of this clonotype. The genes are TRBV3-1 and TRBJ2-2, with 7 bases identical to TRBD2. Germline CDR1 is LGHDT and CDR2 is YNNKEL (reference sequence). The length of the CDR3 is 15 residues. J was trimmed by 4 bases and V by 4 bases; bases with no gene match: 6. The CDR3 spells CASSPHSSGTGELFF. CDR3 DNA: TGTGCCAGCAGCCCTCACTCTAGCGGCACCGGGGAGCTGTTTTTT.

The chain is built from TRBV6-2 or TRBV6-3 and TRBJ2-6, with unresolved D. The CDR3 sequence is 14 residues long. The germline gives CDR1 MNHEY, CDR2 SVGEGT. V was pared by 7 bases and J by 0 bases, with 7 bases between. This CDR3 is CASTPSSGANVLTF. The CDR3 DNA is TGTGCCAGCACCCCGAGCTCTGGGGCCAACGTCCTGACTTTC.

Here the CDR3 DNA reads TGTGCCAGCAGCTTAGACATGAACTATGGCTACACCTTC. It encodes CASSLDMNYGYTF. The chain carries TRBV7-2 and TRBJ1-2; D gene unclear. Between the trimmed V and J ends, which lost 1 base and 2 bases, there was a span of 5 bases. CDR3 length: 13 residues. Germline CDR1 SGHTA, CDR2 FQGNSA.

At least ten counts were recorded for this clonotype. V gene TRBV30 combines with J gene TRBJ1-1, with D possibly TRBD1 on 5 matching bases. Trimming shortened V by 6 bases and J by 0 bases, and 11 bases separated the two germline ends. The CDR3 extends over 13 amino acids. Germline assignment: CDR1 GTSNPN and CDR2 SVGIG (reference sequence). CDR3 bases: TGTGCCTGTCCGGACAACATGAACACTGAAGCTTTCTTT. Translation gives CACPDNMNTEAFF. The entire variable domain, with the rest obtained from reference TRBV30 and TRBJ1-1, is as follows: SQTIHQWPATLVQPVGSPLSLECTVEGTSNPNLYWYRQAAGRGLQLLFYSVGIGQISSEVPQNLSASRPQDRQFILSSKKLLLSDSGFYLCACPDNMNTEAFFGQGTRLTVV.

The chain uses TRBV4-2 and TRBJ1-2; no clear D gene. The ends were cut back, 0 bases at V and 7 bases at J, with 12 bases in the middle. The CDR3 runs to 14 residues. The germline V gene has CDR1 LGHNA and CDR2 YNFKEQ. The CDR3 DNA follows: TGTGCCAGCAGCCAAGACGTCCTCGAGTTTGGCTACACCTTC. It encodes CASSQDVLEFGYTF.

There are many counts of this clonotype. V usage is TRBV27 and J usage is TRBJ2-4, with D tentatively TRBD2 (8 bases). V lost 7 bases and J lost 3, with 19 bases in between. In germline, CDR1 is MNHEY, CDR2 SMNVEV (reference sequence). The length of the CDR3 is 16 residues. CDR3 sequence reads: CASTPGRGRGKNIQYF. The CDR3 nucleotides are TGTGCCAGCACCCCCGGGAGGGGGCGAGGCAAAAACATTCAGTACTTC.

The CDR3 loop is CASSLVGGSGRALYEQFF. CDR3 DNA sequence: TGTGCCAGCAGCTTAGTCGGAGGGAGCGGGAGGGCCCTGTATGAGCAGTTCTTC. This sequence joins TRBV7-9 and TRBJ2-1; 10 bases line up with TRBD2. V lost 1 base, J lost 8 bases, and 14 bases stayed unmatched. The CDR3 contains 18 residues. Germline lookup yields CDR1 SEHNR and CDR2 FQNEAQ (reference sequence).

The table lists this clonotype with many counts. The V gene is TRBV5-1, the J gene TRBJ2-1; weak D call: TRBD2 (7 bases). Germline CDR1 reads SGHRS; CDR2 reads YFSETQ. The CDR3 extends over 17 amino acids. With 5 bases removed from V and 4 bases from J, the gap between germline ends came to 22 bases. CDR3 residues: CASSPTGPSGEYNEQFF. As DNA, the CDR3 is TGCGCCAGCAGTCCCACAGGGCCTAGCGGAGAATACAATGAGCAGTTCTTC.

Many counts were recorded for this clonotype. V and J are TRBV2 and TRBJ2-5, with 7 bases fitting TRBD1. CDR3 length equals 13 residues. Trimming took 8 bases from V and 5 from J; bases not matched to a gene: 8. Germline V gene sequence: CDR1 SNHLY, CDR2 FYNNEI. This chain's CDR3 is CASGRDSDETQYF. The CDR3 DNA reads TGTGCCAGCGGAAGGGACAGCGATGAGACCCAGTACTTC. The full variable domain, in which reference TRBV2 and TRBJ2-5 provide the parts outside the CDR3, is EPEVTQTPSHQVTQMGQEVILRCVPISNHLYFYWYRQILGQKVEFLVSFYNNEISEKSEIFDDQFSVERPDGSNFTLKIRSTKLEDSAMYFCASGRDSDETQYFGPGTRLLVL.

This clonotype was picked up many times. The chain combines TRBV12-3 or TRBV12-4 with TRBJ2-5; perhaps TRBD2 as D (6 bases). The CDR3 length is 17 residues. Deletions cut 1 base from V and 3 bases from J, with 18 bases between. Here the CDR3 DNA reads TGTGCCAGCAGTTTAGTGCCTGGAGGAGGGCGTAAAGAGACCCAGTACTTC. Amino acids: CASSLVPGGGRKETQYF.

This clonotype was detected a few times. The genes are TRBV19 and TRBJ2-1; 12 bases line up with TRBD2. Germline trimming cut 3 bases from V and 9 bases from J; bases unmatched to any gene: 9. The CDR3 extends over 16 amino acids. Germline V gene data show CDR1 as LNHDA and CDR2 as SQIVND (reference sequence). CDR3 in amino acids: CASSIPRLAGDFEQFF. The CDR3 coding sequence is TGTGCCAGTAGTATCCCTCGACTAGCGGGAGACTTTGAGCAGTTCTTC.

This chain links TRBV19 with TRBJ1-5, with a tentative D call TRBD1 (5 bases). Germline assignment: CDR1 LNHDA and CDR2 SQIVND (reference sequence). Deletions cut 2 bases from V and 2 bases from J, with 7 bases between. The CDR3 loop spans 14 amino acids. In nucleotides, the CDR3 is TGTGCCAGTAGTATACGCAGGGGCAATCAGCCCCAGCATTTT. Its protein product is CASSIRRGNQPQHF.

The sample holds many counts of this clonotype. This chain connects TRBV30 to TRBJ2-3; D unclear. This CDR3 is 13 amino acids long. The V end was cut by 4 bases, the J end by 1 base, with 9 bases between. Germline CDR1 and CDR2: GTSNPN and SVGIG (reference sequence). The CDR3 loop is CAWTGLRTDTQYF. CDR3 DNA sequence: TGTGCCTGGACCGGGCTCCGCACAGATACGCAGTATTTT.

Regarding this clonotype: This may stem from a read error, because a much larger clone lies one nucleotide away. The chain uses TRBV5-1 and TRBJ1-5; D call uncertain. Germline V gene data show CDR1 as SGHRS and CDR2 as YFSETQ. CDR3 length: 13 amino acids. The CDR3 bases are TGCGCCGGCAGCTTGATGACCGATCAGCCCCAGCATTTT. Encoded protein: CAGSLMTDQPQHF.

The CDR3 is CASSFDSYGNTIYF. As DNA, the CDR3 is TGTGCCAGCAGTTTTGACAGCTATGGAAACACCATATATTTT. The chain recombines TRBV27 with TRBJ1-3; D is possibly TRBD1 (5 bases). Germline CDR1 MNHEY, CDR2 SMNVEV (reference sequence). The V end was cut by 3 bases, the J end by 3 bases, with 9 bases between. This CDR3 has 14 residues.

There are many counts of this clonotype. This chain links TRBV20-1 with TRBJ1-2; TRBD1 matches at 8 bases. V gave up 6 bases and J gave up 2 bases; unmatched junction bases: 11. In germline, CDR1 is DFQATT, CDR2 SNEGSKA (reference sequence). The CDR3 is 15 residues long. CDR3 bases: TGCAGTGCCCGCACCCTCGGGACAGGCAACTATGGCTACACCTTC. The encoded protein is CSARTLGTGNYGYTF.

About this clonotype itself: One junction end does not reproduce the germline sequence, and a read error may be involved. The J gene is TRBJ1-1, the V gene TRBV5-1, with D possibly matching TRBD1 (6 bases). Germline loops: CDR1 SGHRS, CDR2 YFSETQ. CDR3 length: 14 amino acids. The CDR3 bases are TGCGCCAGCAGCTTGGATCTAGGGGACACTAAAGCTTTCTTT. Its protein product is CASSLDLGDTKAFF.

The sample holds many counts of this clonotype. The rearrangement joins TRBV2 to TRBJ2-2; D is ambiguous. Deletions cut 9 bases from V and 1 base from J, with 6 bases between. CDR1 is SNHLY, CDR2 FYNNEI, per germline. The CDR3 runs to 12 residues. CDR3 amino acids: CASTLNTGELFF. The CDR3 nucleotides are TGTGCCAGTACCTTGAACACCGGGGAGCTGTTTTTT.

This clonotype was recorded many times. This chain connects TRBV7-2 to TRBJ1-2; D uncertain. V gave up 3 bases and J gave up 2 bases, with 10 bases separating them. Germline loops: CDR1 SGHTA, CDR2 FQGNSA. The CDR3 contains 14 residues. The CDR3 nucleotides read TGTGCCAGCAGCTTTTCCACAGCGAACTATGGCTACACCTTC. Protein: CASSFSTANYGYTF.

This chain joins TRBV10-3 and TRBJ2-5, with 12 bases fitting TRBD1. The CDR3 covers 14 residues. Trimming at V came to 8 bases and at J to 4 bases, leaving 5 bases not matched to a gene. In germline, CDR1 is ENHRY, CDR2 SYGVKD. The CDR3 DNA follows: TGTGCCATCCGGGACAGGGGGCTAGTAGAGACCCAGTACTTC. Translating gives CAIRDRGLVETQYF.

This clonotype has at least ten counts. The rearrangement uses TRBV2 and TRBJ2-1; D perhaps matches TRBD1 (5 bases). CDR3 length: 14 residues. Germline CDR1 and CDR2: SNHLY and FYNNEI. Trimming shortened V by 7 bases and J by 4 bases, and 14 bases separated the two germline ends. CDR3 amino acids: CASTAAGLYNEQFF. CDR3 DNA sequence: TGTGCCAGCACGGCAGCAGGGCTGTACAATGAGCAGTTCTTC. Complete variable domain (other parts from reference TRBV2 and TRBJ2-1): EPEVTQTPSHQVTQMGQEVILRCVPISNHLYFYWYRQILGQKVEFLVSFYNNEISEKSEIFDDQFSVERPDGSNFTLKIRSTKLEDSAMYFCASTAAGLYNEQFFGPGTRLTVL.

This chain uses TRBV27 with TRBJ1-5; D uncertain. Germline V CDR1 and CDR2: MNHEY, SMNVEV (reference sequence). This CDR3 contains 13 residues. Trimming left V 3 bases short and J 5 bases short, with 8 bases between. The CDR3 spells CASSFSGHQPQHF. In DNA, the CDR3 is TGTGCCAGCAGTTTCAGCGGTCATCAGCCCCAGCATTTT.

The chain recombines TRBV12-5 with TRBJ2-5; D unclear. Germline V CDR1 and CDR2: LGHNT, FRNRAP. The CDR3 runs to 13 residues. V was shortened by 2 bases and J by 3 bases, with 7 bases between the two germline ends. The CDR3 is CASGLSAEETQYF. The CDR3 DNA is TGTGCTAGTGGTTTGTCTGCCGAAGAGACCCAGTACTTC.

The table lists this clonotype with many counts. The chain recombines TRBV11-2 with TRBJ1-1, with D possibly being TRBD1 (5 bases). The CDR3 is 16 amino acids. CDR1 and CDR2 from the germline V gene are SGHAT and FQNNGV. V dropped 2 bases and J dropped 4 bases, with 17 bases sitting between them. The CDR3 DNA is TGTGCCAGCAGCTTAAGGGGCGTCGGGGGTGGCACTGAAGCTTTCTTT. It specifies CASSLRGVGGGTEAFF.

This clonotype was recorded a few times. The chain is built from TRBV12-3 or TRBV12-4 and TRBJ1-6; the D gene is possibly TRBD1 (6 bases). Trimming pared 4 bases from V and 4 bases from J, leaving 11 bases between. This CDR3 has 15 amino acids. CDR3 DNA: TGTGCCAGCAGTTACAACCAGGGGTATAATTCACCCCTCCACTTT. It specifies CASSYNQGYNSPLHF.